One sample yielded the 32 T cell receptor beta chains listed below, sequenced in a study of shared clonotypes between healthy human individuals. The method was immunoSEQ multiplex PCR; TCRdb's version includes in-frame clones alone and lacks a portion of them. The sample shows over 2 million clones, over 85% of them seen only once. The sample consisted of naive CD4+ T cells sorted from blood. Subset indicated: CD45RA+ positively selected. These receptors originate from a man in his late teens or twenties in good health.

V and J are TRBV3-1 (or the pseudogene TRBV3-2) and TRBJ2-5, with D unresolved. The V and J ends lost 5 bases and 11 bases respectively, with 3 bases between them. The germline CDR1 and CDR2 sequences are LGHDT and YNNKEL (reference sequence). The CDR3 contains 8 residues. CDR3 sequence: CASSSQYF. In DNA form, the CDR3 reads TGTGCCAGCAGCTCACAGTACTTC.

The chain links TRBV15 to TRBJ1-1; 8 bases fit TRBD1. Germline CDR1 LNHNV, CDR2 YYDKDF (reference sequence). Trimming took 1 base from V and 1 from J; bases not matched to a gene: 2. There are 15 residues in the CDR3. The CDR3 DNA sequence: TGTGCCACCAGCAGAGGGACAGGGAAGAACACTGAAGCTTTCTTT. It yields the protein CATSRGTGKNTEAFF. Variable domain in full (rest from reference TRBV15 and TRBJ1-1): DAMVIQNPRYQVTQFGKPVTLSCSQTLNHNVMYWYQQKSSQAPKLLFHYYDKDFNNEADTPDNFQSRRPNTSFCFLDIRSPGLGDTAMYLCATSRGTGKNTEAFFGQGTRLTVV.

Here the CDR3 reads CASSLGQAGDTQYF. The CDR3 DNA reads TGTGCCAGCAGCTTAGGACAGGCGGGGGATACGCAGTATTTT. The chain recombines TRBV7-9 with TRBJ2-3; possibly TRBD1 or TRBD2 for D (6 bases each). The CDR3 is made up of 14 amino acids. The germline gives CDR1 SEHNR, CDR2 FQNEAQ (reference sequence). Trimming pared 1 base from V and 6 bases from J, leaving 11 bases between.

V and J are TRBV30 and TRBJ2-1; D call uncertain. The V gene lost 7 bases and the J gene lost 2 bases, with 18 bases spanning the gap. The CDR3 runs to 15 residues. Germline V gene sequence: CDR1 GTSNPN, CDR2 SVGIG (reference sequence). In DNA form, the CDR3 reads TGTGCCTTTTTGACCGAGCCCCTCACCTACAATGAGCAGTTCTTC. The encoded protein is CAFLTEPLTYNEQFF.

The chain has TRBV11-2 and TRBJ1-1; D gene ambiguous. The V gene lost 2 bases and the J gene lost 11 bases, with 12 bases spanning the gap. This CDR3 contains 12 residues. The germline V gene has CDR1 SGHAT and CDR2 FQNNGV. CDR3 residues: CASSLSGGSAFF. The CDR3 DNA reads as TGTGCCAGCAGCTTAAGTGGAGGTTCGGCTTTCTTT.

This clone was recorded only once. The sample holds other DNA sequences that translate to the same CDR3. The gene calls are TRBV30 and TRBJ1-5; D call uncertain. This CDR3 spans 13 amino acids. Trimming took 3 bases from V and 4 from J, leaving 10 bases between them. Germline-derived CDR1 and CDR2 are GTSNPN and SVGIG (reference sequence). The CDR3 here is CAWSPGPNQPQHF. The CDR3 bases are TGTGCCTGGAGCCCCGGTCCTAATCAGCCCCAGCATTTT.

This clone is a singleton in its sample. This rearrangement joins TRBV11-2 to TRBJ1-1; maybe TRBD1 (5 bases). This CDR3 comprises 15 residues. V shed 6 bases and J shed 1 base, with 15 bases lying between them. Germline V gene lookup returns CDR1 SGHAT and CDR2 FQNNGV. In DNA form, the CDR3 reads TGTGCCAGCAGAGAACCTCAGGGTAAGAACACTGAAGCTTTCTTT. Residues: CASREPQGKNTEAFF. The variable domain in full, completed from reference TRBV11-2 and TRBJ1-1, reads EAGVAQSPRYKIIEKRQSVAFWCNPISGHATLYWYQQILGQGPKLLIQFQNNGVVDDSQLPKDRFSAERLKGVDSTLKIQPAKLEDSAVYLCASREPQGKNTEAFFGQGTRLTVV.

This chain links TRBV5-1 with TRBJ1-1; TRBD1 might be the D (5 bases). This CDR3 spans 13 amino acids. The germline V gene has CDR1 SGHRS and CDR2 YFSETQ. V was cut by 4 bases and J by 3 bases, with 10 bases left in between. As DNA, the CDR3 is TGCGCCAGCAGCGCCCAGGGTGACACTGAAGCTTTCTTT. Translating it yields CASSAQGDTEAFF.

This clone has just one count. CDR3 coding DNA: TGTGCAGGGGCGGCGGGAGGCTATAATGAGCAGTTCTTC. It yields the protein CAGAAGGYNEQFF. V is TRBV30 and J is TRBJ2-1; TRBD2 agrees at 8 bases. This CDR3 has 13 amino acids. Germline CDR1 and CDR2: GTSNPN and SVGIG (reference sequence). The full variable domain, in which reference TRBV30 and TRBJ2-1 provide the parts outside the CDR3, is SQTIHQWPATLVQPVGSPLSLECTVEGTSNPNLYWYRQAAGRGLQLLFYSVGIGQISSEVPQNLSASRPQDRQFILSSKKLLLSDSGFYLCAGAAGGYNEQFFGPGTRLTVL.

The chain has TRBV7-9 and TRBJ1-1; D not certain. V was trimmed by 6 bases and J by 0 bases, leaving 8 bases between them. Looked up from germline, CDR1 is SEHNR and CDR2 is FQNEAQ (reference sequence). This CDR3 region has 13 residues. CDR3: CASSTFMNTEAFF. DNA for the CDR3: TGTGCCAGCAGTACTTTTATGAACACTGAAGCTTTCTTT.

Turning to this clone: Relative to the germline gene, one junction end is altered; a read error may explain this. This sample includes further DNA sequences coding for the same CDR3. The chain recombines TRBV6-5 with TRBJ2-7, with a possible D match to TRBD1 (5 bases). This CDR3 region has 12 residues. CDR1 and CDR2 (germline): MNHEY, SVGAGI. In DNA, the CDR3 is TGTGCTAGCAGTTATGGACACTACGAGCAGTACTTC. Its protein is CASSYGHYEQYF.

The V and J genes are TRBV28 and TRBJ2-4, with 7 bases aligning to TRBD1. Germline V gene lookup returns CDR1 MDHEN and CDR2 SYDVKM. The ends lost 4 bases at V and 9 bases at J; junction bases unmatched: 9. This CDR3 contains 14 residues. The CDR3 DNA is TGTGCCAGCAGTTCCTGGACAGGAGGAGCCATTCAGTACTTC. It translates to CASSSWTGGAIQYF.

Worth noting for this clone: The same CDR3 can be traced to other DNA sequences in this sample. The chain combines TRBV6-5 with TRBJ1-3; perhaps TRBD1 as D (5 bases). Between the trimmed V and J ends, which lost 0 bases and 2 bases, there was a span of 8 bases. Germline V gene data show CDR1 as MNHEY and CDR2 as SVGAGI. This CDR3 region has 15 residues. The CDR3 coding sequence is TGTGCCAGCAGTTACTCGGGGGGAGCTGGAAACACCATATATTTT. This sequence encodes CASSYSGGAGNTIYF.

The CDR3 DNA sequence: TGCAGCGTTGTGCCAGGCCCAGATACGCAGTATTTT. Encoded protein: CSVVPGPDTQYF. The V and J genes are TRBV29-1 and TRBJ2-3; D is uncertain. The V gene's germline CDR1 is SQVTM and CDR2 ANQGSEA. The V and J ends lost 4 bases and 4 bases respectively, with 9 bases between them. The CDR3 has 12 residues.

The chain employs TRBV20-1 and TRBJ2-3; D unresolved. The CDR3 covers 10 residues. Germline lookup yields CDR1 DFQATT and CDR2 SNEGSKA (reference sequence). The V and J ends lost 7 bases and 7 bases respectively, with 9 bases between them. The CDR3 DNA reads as TGCAGTGTCATCGGAAATACGCAGTATTTT. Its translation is CSVIGNTQYF.

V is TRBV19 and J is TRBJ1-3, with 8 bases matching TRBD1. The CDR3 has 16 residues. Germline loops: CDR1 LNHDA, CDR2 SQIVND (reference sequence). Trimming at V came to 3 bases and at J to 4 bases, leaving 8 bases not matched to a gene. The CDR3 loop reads CASSIGQGAFGNTIYF. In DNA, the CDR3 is TGTGCCAGTAGTATTGGGCAGGGGGCCTTCGGAAACACCATATATTTT. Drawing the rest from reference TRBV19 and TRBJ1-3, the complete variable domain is DGGITQSPKYLFRKEGQNVTLSCEQNLNHDAMYWYRQDPGQGLRLIYYSQIVNDFQKGDIAEGYSVSREKKESFPLTVTSAQKNPTAFYLCASSIGQGAFGNTIYFGEGSWLTVV.

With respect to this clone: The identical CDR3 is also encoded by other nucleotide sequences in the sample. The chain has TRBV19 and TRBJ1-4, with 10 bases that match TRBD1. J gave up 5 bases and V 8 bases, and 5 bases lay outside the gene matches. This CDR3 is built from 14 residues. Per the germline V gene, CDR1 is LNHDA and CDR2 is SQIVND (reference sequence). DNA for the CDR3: TGTGCCAGTGCCGACAGGGGGCGCAATGAAAAACTGTTTTTT. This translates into CASADRGRNEKLFF.

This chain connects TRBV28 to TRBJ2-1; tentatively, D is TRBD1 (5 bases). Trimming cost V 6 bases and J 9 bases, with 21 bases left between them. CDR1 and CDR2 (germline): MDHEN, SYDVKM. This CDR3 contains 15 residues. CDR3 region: CASSPRDPQRAEQFF. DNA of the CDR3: TGTGCCAGCAGCCCCAGGGATCCGCAACGGGCTGAGCAGTTCTTC.

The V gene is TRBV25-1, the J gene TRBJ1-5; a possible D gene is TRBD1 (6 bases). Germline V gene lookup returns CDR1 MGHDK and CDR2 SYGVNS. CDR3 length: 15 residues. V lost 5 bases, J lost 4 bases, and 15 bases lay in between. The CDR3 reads CASSSGAGLNQPQHF. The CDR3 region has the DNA TGTGCCAGCAGTTCAGGGGCAGGCCTTAATCAGCCCCAGCATTTT.

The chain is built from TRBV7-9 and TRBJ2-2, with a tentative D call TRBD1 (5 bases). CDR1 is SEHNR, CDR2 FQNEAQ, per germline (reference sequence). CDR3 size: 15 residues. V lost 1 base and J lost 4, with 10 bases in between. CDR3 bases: TGTGCCAGCAGCTTAGGGGCAGGGCGCACCGGGGAGCTGTTTTTT. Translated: CASSLGAGRTGELFF.

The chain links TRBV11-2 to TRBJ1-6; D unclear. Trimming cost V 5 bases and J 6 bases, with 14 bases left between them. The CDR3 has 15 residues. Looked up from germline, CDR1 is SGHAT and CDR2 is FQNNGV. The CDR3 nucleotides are TGTGCCAGCAGCCCACACGGGGATCTTAATTCACCCCTCCACTTT. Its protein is CASSPHGDLNSPLHF.

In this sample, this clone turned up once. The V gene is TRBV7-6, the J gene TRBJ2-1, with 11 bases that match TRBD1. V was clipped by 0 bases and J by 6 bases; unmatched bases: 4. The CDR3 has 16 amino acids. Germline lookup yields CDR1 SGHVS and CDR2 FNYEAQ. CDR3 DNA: TGTGCCAGCAGCTTAGCCGGGACAGGGGGGTTCAATGAGCAGTTCTTC. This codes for CASSLAGTGGFNEQFF.

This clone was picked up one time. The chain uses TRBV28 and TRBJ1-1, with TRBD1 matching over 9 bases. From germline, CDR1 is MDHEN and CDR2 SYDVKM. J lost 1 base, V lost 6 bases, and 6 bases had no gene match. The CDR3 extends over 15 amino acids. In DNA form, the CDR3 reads TGTGCCAGCAGGGATCTGGGACAGGGGAACACTGAAGCTTTCTTT. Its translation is CASRDLGQGNTEAFF. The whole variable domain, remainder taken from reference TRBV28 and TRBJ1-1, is DVKVTQSSRYLVKRTGEKVFLECVQDMDHENMFWYRQDPGLGLRLIYFSYDVKMKEKGDIPEGYSVSREKKERFSLILESASTNQTSMYLCASRDLGQGNTEAFFGQGTRLTVV.

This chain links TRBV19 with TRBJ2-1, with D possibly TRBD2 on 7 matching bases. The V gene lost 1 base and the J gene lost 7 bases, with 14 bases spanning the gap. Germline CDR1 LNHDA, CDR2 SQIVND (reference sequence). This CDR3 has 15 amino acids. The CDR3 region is CASSIGGGAGNEQFF. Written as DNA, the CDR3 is TGTGCCAGTAGTATAGGAGGGGGGGCCGGGAATGAGCAGTTCTTC.

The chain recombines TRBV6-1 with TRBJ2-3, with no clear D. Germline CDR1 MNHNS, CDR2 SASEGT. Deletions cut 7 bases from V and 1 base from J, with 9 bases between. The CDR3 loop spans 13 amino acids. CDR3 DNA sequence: TGTGCCAGCAAGGTGGGCGGCACAGATACGCAGTATTTT. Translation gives CASKVGGTDTQYF.

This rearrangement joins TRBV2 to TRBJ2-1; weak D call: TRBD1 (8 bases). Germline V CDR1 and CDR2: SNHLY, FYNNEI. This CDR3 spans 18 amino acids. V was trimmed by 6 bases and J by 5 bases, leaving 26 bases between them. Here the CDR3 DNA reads TGTGCCAGCAGGACGGAGGACAGGGAAGGGCTAGCGGACAATGAGCAGTTCTTC. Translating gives CASRTEDREGLADNEQFF.

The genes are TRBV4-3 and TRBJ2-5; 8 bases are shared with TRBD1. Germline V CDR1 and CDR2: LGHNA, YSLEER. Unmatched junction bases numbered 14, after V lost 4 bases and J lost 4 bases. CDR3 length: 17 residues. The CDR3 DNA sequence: TGCGCCAGCAGCCCAGGGCGGACAGGGAACGGGGGAGAGACCCAGTACTTC. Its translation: CASSPGRTGNGGETQYF.

The CDR3 is CASSWQGPGEQYF. Here the CDR3 DNA reads TGTGCCAGCAGCTGGCAAGGTCCGGGGGAGCAGTACTTC. The chain links TRBV5-6 to TRBJ2-7, with a possible D match to TRBD2 (5 bases). V was shortened by 3 bases and J by 7 bases, with 14 bases between the two germline ends. The CDR3 is 13 amino acids. Germline V lookup: CDR1 SGHDT, CDR2 YYEEEE. The full variable domain, its missing parts supplied by reference TRBV5-6 and TRBJ2-7, is DAGVTQSPTHLIKTRGQQVTLRCSPKSGHDTVSWYQQALGQGPQFIFQYYEEEERQRGNFPDRFSGHQFPNYSSELNVNALLLGDSALYLCASSWQGPGEQYFGPGTRLTVT.

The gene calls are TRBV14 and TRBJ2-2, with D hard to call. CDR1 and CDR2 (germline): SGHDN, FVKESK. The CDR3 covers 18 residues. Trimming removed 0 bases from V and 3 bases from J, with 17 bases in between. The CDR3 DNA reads TGTGCCAGCAGCCAAGATCCTTTGGGCCCCGCTTACACCGGGGAGCTGTTTTTT. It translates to CASSQDPLGPAYTGELFF.

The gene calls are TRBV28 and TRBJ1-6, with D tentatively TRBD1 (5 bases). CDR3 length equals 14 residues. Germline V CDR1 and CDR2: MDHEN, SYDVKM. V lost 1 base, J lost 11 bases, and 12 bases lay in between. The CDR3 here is CASSLLQGEAPLHF. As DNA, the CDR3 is TGTGCCAGCAGTTTATTGCAGGGTGAGGCACCCCTCCACTTT. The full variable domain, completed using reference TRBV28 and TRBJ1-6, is DVKVTQSSRYLVKRTGEKVFLECVQDMDHENMFWYRQDPGLGLRLIYFSYDVKMKEKGDIPEGYSVSREKKERFSLILESASTNQTSMYLCASSLLQGEAPLHFGNGTRLTVT.

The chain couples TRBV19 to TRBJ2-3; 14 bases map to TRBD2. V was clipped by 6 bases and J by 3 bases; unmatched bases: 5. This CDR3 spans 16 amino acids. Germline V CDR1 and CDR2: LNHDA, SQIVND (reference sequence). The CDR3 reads CASRKGTSGGTDTQYF. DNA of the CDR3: TGTGCCAGTAGGAAAGGGACTAGCGGGGGTACAGATACGCAGTATTTT.

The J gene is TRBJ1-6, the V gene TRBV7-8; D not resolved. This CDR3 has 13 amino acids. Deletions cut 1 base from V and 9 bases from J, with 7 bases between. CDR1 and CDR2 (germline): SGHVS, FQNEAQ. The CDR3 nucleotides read TGTGCCAGCAGCTTAGGATCCGGTTCACCCCTCCACTTT. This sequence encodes CASSLGSGSPLHF.